Sequencing of this T cell receptor (beta chain) was carried out in a study of blood T cell repertoires in COVID-19. About the research overall: Samples came from the United States, Italy and Spain, spanning acute and convalescent COVID-19.

Under the authors' procedure: Reference gene primer amplification gave nucleated cell count estimates. Sequencing used immunoSEQ multiplex PCR; TCRdb keeps in-frame clones, though not all of them. Clone size and the V and J calls come from that table; the DNA yielded D and trimming. The table has some 75,000 clones, over 60% seen once. The CDR3 contains 14 residues. CDR1 WSHSY and CDR2 SAAADI come from the germline V gene. V trimming: 8 bases; J trimming: 8 bases; junction bases outside the gene matches: 12. The V and J genes are TRBV10-2 and TRBJ1-2; 9 bases match TRBD1. Sequenced sample: peripheral blood. The TCR sequence derives from a woman older than 75 with active or convalescent COVID-19. The CDR3 spells CASRAGTGSRGYTF. Here the CDR3 DNA reads TGCGCCAGCCGAGCCGGGACAGGGTCAAGGGGCTACACCTTC.